The T cell receptor beta chain under discussion was sequenced for a study of identical twins. The authors used template switching to add a universal primer site and gave cDNA unique molecular identifiers. TCRdb used MiXCR to reprocess the 5' RACE reads, holding one entry per CDR3 protein. The sample consists of 690,000 or so distinct CDR3 sequences, around 6% of them appearing once. The clonotype was recovered from a man between 18 and 35 years old in good health. The sequencing sample was made of naive T cells sorted from blood.

The CDR3 DNA is TGTGCCAGCGAGCCTAGCGGACGCTCCTACGAGCAGTACGTC. This encodes CASEPSGRSYEQYV. The genes are TRBV11-2 and TRBJ2-7; 7 bases line up with TRBD2. Looked up from germline, CDR1 is SGHAT and CDR2 is FQNNGV. V shed 8 bases and J 0 bases; nucleotides not matched to a gene: 7. This CDR3 is 14 amino acids long.